Described below is a single T cell receptor (beta chain) sequence and its context. What it binds is not known. This sample was included in a study of T-cell memory formation after mild COVID-19. In the study overall: Clusters of TCRs were largely donor specific. Study findings and constraints: Pre-infection memory held some responding clones, suggesting pre-existing cross-reactive T cells responded. CD4/CD8 balance characterized clones contracting day 15 to 85, and CD4+ skew characterized later expanders.

cDNA libraries for TCR alpha and TCR beta, carrying sample barcodes and UMIs, came from 5'RACE with constant-segment primers. In TCRdb, the 5' RACE reads were re-called with MiXCR into one record per CDR3 protein. The sample lists almost 550,000 distinct CDR3 sequences, over 20% occurring once. The receptor was isolated from an adult woman who had mild COVID-19 (a few samples of this study predate the infection). Cell type and time point are not known. Sequences were obtained from PBMCs or a T cell subset sorted from them (not recorded which).

The CDR3: CASSLFPGGETSYEQYF. The CDR3 nucleotides read TGTGCCAGCAGCTTGTTCCCAGGGGGGGAAACCTCCTACGAGCAGTACTTC. The chain carries TRBV11-2 and TRBJ2-7; perhaps D is TRBD1 or TRBD2 (7 bases each). V was cut by 3 bases and J by 0 bases, with 18 bases left in between. The germline CDR1 and CDR2 sequences are SGHAT and FQNNGV. The CDR3 is 17 amino acids.